The present T cell receptor beta chain was sequenced within a study of T cell responses to AZD1222 COVID-19 vaccine (dated by TCRdb to the early 2020s). Study-wide context: Because spike-specific TCR depth and breadth did not differ between the two schedules, AZD1222 recipients who got a second dose at roughly 4 weeks were pooled with those who got a second dose at roughly 12 weeks. TCR sequencing covered 230 to 250 trial participants: nearly 210 given two doses of AZD1222 and approximately 26 given two doses of MenACWY control vaccine. Trial participants were enrolled by age into 18-55, 56-69 and 70-plus year subgroups, with around 150, 28 and 57 TCR-sequenced participants respectively. Study-wide conclusions, independent of this receptor: Reportedly, almost half of the unique spike-specific TCRs recognized epitopes lying outside the regions that are mutated in the B.1.351 and B.1.1.7 variants. The vaccine-associated CD4 TCRs covered the entire spike protein, and the dominant responses fell in regions 160-218 and 743-854. The 56-69-year group was small, and its depth increase did not reach significance, likely because of low power. Participants were mostly white British and included more females than males, and it was suggested by the authors that clonal diversity may have been underestimated. Conclusions about previously exposed vaccinees were limited because only a handful of AZD1222 recipients were SARS-CoV-2 seropositive at baseline. Because no samples from the day 14 peak response were available, repertoires could be characterized only after the peak T cell response. A significant rise in spike-specific TCR breadth and depth was observed after two AZD1222 doses relative to day 0 and relative to MenACWY recipients.

The cysteine opens and the phenylalanine closes a CDR3 of 15 amino acids. The sequence is cut down to CDR3 DNA, 45 bases in frame from base 1. According to the germline V gene, CDR1 reads SNHLY and CDR2 reads FYNNEI. V loses 8 bases at its end and J loses 6 bases; junction bases beyond the gene matches: 9. The sample's time point label, decoded: baseline before first vaccination. The vaccinee samples were drawn from two UK trials, COV001 and COV002, one of which was a single-blind randomized controlled phase 2/3 trial testing AZD1222 (ChAdOx1 nCoV-19) in healthy adults. Trial participant PBMC samples were collected at day 0 and day 28 after the second dose for TCRbeta chain sequencing. The CDR3 regions of human TCRbeta chains were analyzed by immunosequencing. From the authors' description of their analysis: Repertoire TCRs were matched against a reference library of SARS-CoV-2-specific TCRs generated with the MIRA antigen-specificity platform. Breadth was defined as the fraction of unique TCRs that were SARS-CoV-2-associated. Depth was defined as the fraction of total T cells that were SARS-CoV-2-associated. Using the MIRA data, every spike-specific TCR was mapped to the spike region that the TCR reacted to and assigned to either a CD4 or a CD8 class. Log10-transformed breadth and depth values were compared by one-way ANOVA with Sidak's multiple comparisons tests. Not all clones reach the TCRdb copy of this immuneACCESS table, which keeps in-frame sequences only. Checked studies attribute under half of the gap to unresolved V genes and leave the rest unexplained. That table is the source of V, J and clone size, and D and trimming were worked out from the DNA. The sample table contains just over 150,000 clones; only one count was recorded for 90% of them. Less than 2% of the sample goes to the ten largest clones.

Details on this clone: No antigen is known for it. One base away there is no much larger clone; base qualities are not given.

This clonotype was obtained from an adult in good health. The receptor chain draws on TRBV2 and TRBJ2-2; 10 bases in between match TRBD2. Material: peripheral blood, obtained on day 0 of AZD1222 vaccination. Here the CDR3 is given as CASGSSSGRSGELFF. The DNA sequence follows: TGTGCCAGCGGTTCGAGTAGCGGGAGGTCCGGGGAGCTGTTTTTT.